Shown below are 7 T cell receptor beta chains from a single sample sequenced in a study of T cells in Graves' hyperthyroidism and ophthalmopathy. Using RNA transcripts as the source, TCR beta CDR3 regions were amplified. In the first-round RT-PCR of the TCR CDR3, the HTBI primer set was used. TCRdb analysed the multiplex PCR reads with MiXCR anew, one entry per CDR3 protein. Of hundreds of thousands of distinct CDR3 sequences in the sample, around 15% were seen once. Material: blood. Receptor source: a woman aged 25-40 years with Graves' hyperthyroidism.

The V and J genes are TRBV5-1 and TRBJ2-1; the D call may be TRBD1 or TRBD2 (5 bases each). This CDR3 is 13 amino acids long. V lost 4 bases, J lost 15 bases, and 20 bases lay in between. Germline V lookup: CDR1 SGHRS, CDR2 YFSETQ. The CDR3 sequence: CASSAQGPNMGFF. CDR3 nucleotides: TGCGCCAGCAGCGCGCAGGGACCCAACATGGGGTTCTTC.

This clonotype came up many times. The gene calls are TRBV6-1 and TRBJ2-1; D is uncertain. Germline-derived CDR1 and CDR2 are MNHNS and SASEGT. V shed 3 bases and J shed 4 bases, with 16 bases lying between them. This CDR3 spans 16 amino acids. CDR3 DNA: TGTGCCAGCAGTGATGAGCGCCTGGGCCCATACAATGAGCAGTTCTTC. It yields the protein CASSDERLGPYNEQFF.

The gene calls are TRBV11-3 and TRBJ2-1; D gene ambiguous. The V end lost 2 bases, the J end lost 4 bases, and 12 bases lay between the germline ends. The CDR3 is 15 amino acids. Germline V CDR1 and CDR2: SGHNT, YENEEA. CDR3 nucleotides: TGTGCCAGCAGCTTATCGCCGAATAAATACAATGAGCAGTTCTTC. Translating it yields CASSLSPNKYNEQFF.

On this clonotype itself: A much larger clone differs from this one at a single base, so this may be a read error. Lacking the conserved final phenylalanine or tryptophan, this CDR3 likely reflects a read error. This rearrangement joins TRBV5-6 to TRBJ1-5; D not certain. The germline gives CDR1 SGHDT, CDR2 YYEEEE. CDR3 length equals 13 residues. V was shortened by 4 bases and J by 0 bases, with 5 bases between the two germline ends. The CDR3 nucleotides read TGTGCCAGCAGCGTCTATAGCAATCAGCCCCAGCATCTT. Protein: CASSVYSNQPQHL.

The chain uses TRBV5-1 and TRBJ2-6; maybe TRBD1 (5 bases). The CDR3 consists of 13 residues. V shed 1 base and J shed 11 bases, with 10 bases lying between them. CDR1 is SGHRS, CDR2 YFSETQ, per germline. The CDR3 DNA reads as TGCGCCAGCAGCTTGTGGACATCGGACGTCCTGACTTTC. It is translated as CASSLWTSDVLTF.

This clonotype was recorded many times. This chain links TRBV2 with TRBJ1-2; perhaps TRBD1 as D (5 bases). Trimming cost V 4 bases and J 8 bases, with 14 bases left between them. The CDR3 covers 13 residues. Looked up from germline, CDR1 is SNHLY and CDR2 is FYNNEI. The CDR3 sequence: CASSAVGQGGYTF. CDR3 DNA: TGTGCCAGCAGTGCGGTTGGACAAGGGGGCTACACCTTC.

This clonotype came up many times. The CDR3 spells CSARSYQVTEQFF. The DNA for the CDR3 is TGCAGTGCTAGAAGTTATCAGGTCACTGAGCAGTTCTTC. This chain links TRBV20-1 with TRBJ2-1; D not resolved. The CDR3 has 13 residues. The germline CDR1 and CDR2 sequences are DFQATT and SNEGSKA (reference sequence). Deletions cut 2 bases from V and 9 bases from J, with 14 bases between.